This T cell receptor (beta chain) was sequenced during a study of T cell repertoires in cytomegalovirus infection. Study at large: Peptides in the study included HLA-C-restricted and HLA-B-restricted CMV epitopes. CMV infection plus the matching HLA type was flagged by public TCR beta signatures. Points from the study as a whole: The cumulative frequency of public TCR beta families distinguished individuals who carried CMV together with the relevant HLA. Ex vivo, HLA-C-restricted CMV-specific TCR beta clonotypes prevailed over the rest of the response.

There are a few counts of this clonotype. Its antigen remains unknown. A single record per CDR3 protein comes from TCRdb applying MiXCR to the reads. The sample carries approximately 1,000,000 distinct CDR3 sequences, more than 25% recorded once. V was trimmed by 10 bases and J by 6 bases, leaving 18 bases between them. This CDR3 contains 14 residues. This chain links TRBV12-3 or TRBV12-4 with TRBJ2-2; no firm D call. Sequenced material: cultured CD8+ T cells from PBMCs, taken from culture after CMV antigen stimulation. The sequence was collected from a human donor in good health (CMV status not recorded). Some clones in this sample may be carry-over from other donors' samples. In DNA form, the CDR3 reads TGTGCCATTTCAGGCCCCATCACCTCCGGGGAGCTGTTTTTT. This encodes CAISGPITSGELFF.